A single sample gave rise to the 11 T cell receptor beta chains below, sequenced in a study of shared clonotypes between healthy human individuals. Profiled with immunoSEQ multiplex PCR; TCRdb holds only in-frame clones, not every one. Among roughly 1,000,000 clones listed, roughly 74% were seen once. The sample was memory CD4+ T cells from PBMCs. Subset meaning: CD45RA-negative fraction. These receptor sequences come from a man between 18 and 35 years old in good health. Some clones in this sample may be carry-over from other donors' samples.

The chain links TRBV5-4 to TRBJ2-1, with D perhaps TRBD1 (6 bases). Germline CDR1 SGHNT, CDR2 YYREEE (reference sequence). The CDR3 is 17 amino acids. V was shortened by 0 bases and J by 7 bases, with 20 bases between the two germline ends. The CDR3 nucleotides are TGTGCCAGCAGCTTGGGCCGAGGCGGCTGGGACATAAATGAGCAGTTCTTC. Its translation: CASSLGRGGWDINEQFF.

The V call is TRBV5-1, the J call TRBJ2-3, with a tentative D call TRBD2 (5 bases). Germline V CDR1 and CDR2: SGHRS, YFSETQ. Trimming removed 6 bases at V and 6 bases at J, with 11 bases between. This CDR3 is built from 12 residues. This chain's CDR3 is CASKQTGDTQYF. DNA of the CDR3: TGCGCCAGCAAGCAGACGGGGGATACGCAGTATTTT.

There are many counts of this clone. This chain joins TRBV7-6 and TRBJ2-7; TRBD2 might be the D (6 bases). The germline V and J ends were trimmed by 5 bases and 3 bases, with 11 bases remaining between them. Germline V gives CDR1 SGHVS, CDR2 FNYEAQ. The CDR3 extends over 13 amino acids. The CDR3 coding sequence is TGTGCCAGCAGCCCCGGGACTTACTACGAGCAGTACTTC. It encodes CASSPGTYYEQYF. The whole variable domain, remainder taken from reference TRBV7-6 and TRBJ2-7, is GAGVSQSPRYKVTKRGQDVALRCDPISGHVSLYWYRQALGQGPEFLTYFNYEAQQDKSGLPNDRFSAERPEGSISTLTIQRTEQRDSAMYRCASSPGTYYEQYFGPGTRLTVT.

Comment on this clone: The sample has other DNA sequences that encode this CDR3 too. This chain links TRBV27 with TRBJ2-2; D may correspond to TRBD1 or TRBD2 (5 bases each). CDR3 length: 16 residues. V was cut by 3 bases and J by 0 bases, with 11 bases left in between. The germline V gene encodes CDR1 MNHEY and CDR2 SMNVEV (reference sequence). CDR3 coding DNA: TGTGCCAGCAGTTTCGAGGGGATCACGAACACCGGGGAGCTGTTTTTT. Residues: CASSFEGITNTGELFF.

The gene calls are TRBV4-2 and TRBJ1-3; D is perhaps TRBD1 (5 bases). The length of the CDR3 is 16 residues. Germline lookup yields CDR1 LGHNA and CDR2 YNFKEQ. V was trimmed by 3 bases and J by 0 bases, leaving 12 bases between them. CDR3 DNA: TGTGCCAGCAGCCAGCAGGGTGCCCTCTCTGGAAACACCATATATTTT. This translates into CASSQQGALSGNTIYF.

CDR3 loop: CASSEGYGTEAFF. CDR3 DNA sequence: TGCGCCAGCTCGGAGGGGTACGGCACTGAAGCTTTCTTT. The chain links TRBV5-1 to TRBJ1-1; TRBD1 might be the D (5 bases). The CDR3 contains 13 residues. Germline CDR1 and CDR2: SGHRS and YFSETQ. V was trimmed by 7 bases and J by 4 bases, leaving 14 bases between them. The entire variable domain, with the rest obtained from reference TRBV5-1 and TRBJ1-1, is as follows: KAGVTQTPRYLIKTRGQQVTLSCSPISGHRSVSWYQQTPGQGLQFLFEYFSETQRNKGNFPGRFSGRQFSNSRSEMNVSTLELGDSALYLCASSEGYGTEAFFGQGTRLTVV.

This clone occurred once. The CDR3 DNA is TGCGCCAGCAGTGAAGCGGATCAGCCCCAGCATTTT. This encodes CASSEADQPQHF. The chain couples TRBV10-2 to TRBJ1-5, with unresolved D. Germline V CDR1 and CDR2: WSHSY, SAAADI. Between the trimmed V and J ends, which lost 3 bases and 5 bases, there was a span of 5 bases. The CDR3 totals 12 residues.

On this clone: This sequence may be a read error, since a much larger clone differs from it by one base. The genes are TRBV25-1 and TRBJ2-7, with D hard to call. CDR1 MGHDK and CDR2 SYGVNS come from the germline V gene. V lost 6 bases to trimming and J lost 0 bases, with 3 bases between them. This CDR3 is 11 amino acids long. CDR3 in DNA: TGTGCCAGCAGGAGCTCCTACGAGCAGTACTTC. Encoded protein: CASRSSYEQYF.

In regard to this clone: It differs at one base from a far larger clone, so likely a read error. This chain's CDR3 is CASMGPPRTETQYF. In DNA form, the CDR3 reads TGTGCCAGCATGGGCCCCCCCCGCACGGAGACCCAGTACTTC. The rearrangement joins TRBV2 to TRBJ2-5, with no clear D. The CDR3 extends over 14 amino acids. The V gene lost 7 bases and the J gene lost 5 bases, with 17 bases spanning the gap. Germline CDR1 SNHLY, CDR2 FYNNEI.

The chain couples TRBV4-3 to TRBJ2-5; no reliable D call. The germline gives CDR1 LGHNA, CDR2 YSLEER. The ends were cut back, 1 base at V and 2 bases at J, with 11 bases in the middle. The CDR3 loop spans 15 amino acids. DNA of the CDR3: TGCGCCAGCAGCCAAGGTCAGAATAGTCAAGAGACCCAGTACTTC. Its translation: CASSQGQNSQETQYF.

The V gene is TRBV9, the J gene TRBJ2-5; D might be TRBD1 (6 bases). The CDR3 length is 18 residues. Trimming took 1 base from V and 4 from J, leaving 23 bases between them. From germline, CDR1 is SGDLS and CDR2 YYNGEE. The CDR3 here is CASSVTASLYGGLETQYF. DNA of the CDR3: TGTGCCAGCAGCGTAACAGCCAGCTTGTATGGGGGCTTAGAGACCCAGTACTTC.